This T cell receptor (beta chain) was captured by sequencing in a study of T cell repertoires in cytomegalovirus infection. TCRdb itself ran the reads through MiXCR, one entry per CDR3 protein. In the table there are just under 300,000 distinct CDR3 sequences, around 9.1% of which are singletons. This clonotype appeared a few times. V shed 0 bases, J shed 4 bases, and the junction held 6 bases outside the gene matches. Per the germline V gene, CDR1 is DFQATT and CDR2 is SNEGSKA (reference sequence). The CDR3 runs 18 residues. Sequenced input: PBMCs. This rearrangement joins TRBV20-1 to TRBJ2-1; TRBD2 agrees at 16 bases. This TCR derives from a human donor in good health (CMV status not recorded). Some clones in this sample may be carry-over from other donors' samples. CDR3 sequence (DNA): TGCAGTGCTAGAGATATGGGACTAGCGGGGGGGCTGTACAATGAGCAGTTCTTC. Protein sequence: CSARDMGLAGGLYNEQFF.